This TCR beta chain was documented in a study of blood T cell repertoires in COVID-19. Turning to the study itself: T cells, B-cell-depleted T cells, or PBMCs supplied cDNA or gDNA.

The data were produced by immunoSEQ multiplex PCR, yet TCRdb's version contains in-frame clones alone and is incomplete. The sample holds under 150,000 clones, 90% seen once. Trimming removed 0 bases from V and 2 bases from J; junction bases left unmatched: 2. There are 16 residues in the CDR3. CDR1 and CDR2 from the germline V gene are LGHDT and YNNKEL (reference sequence). In its sample, this clone was seen once. The V call is TRBV3-1 (or the pseudogene TRBV3-2), the J call TRBJ2-1; 9 bases are a match to TRBD2. The clonotype comes from a woman aged 45 to 65 with acute or convalescent COVID-19. The source material was peripheral blood. The CDR3 sequence is CASSQESSGAYNEQFF. CDR3 DNA sequence: TGTGCCAGCAGCCAAGAGTCTAGCGGGGCCTACAATGAGCAGTTCTTC.